Listed below are T cell receptor beta chains from one sample, sequenced in a study of blood T cell repertoires in COVID-19. Clones were read by immunoSEQ multiplex PCR, and TCRdb kept only the in-frame ones, dropping some. Of about 170,000 clones listed, more than 85% were seen once; the top ten hold about 6.5%. The sequencing input was peripheral blood. The receptors come from an elderly woman in a cohort sampled during active or convalescent COVID-19. CDR3s include the opening cysteine and the closing phenylalanine or tryptophan.

v_gene	CDR3aa
TRBV11-2	CASSLDWGVDYGYTF
TRBV18	CASSPGLVEDIQYF
TRBV28	CASRDRVNEKLFF
TRBV6-4	CASSEGSGGSSYNEQFF
TRBV10-3	CAISDINREPYGYTF
TRBV27	CASRPPGAPPLHF
TRBV5-1	CASSPTDRSPGTGELFF
TRBV19	CASSRDRGADTQYF
TRBV7-9	CASSLGLAGVVEQFF
TRBV5-8	CASSRWTGGTGELFF
TRBV7-2	CASSFRRGNGYTF
TRBV29-1	CSALGQVSYEQYF
TRBV6-5	CASSYATGNYGYTF
TRBV5-1	CASSYPSGTNNEQFF
TRBV24-1	CATKGTTYNEQFF
TRBV19	CASSMFRGRSSGELFF
TRBV2	CASSDELWGRYYGYTF
TRBV11-3	CASSPHTRNTGELFF
TRBV21-1	CASSKGASGDTQYF
TRBV5-1	CASSPIPGQVVGNTIYF
TRBV7-2	CASSPRGAGEQYF
TRBV9	CASSVVGQGATDTQYF
TRBV6-5	CASSYYSGGEETQYF
TRBV7-9	CASSRSGTGYGYTF
TRBV5-1	CASSRTGHHYNEQFF